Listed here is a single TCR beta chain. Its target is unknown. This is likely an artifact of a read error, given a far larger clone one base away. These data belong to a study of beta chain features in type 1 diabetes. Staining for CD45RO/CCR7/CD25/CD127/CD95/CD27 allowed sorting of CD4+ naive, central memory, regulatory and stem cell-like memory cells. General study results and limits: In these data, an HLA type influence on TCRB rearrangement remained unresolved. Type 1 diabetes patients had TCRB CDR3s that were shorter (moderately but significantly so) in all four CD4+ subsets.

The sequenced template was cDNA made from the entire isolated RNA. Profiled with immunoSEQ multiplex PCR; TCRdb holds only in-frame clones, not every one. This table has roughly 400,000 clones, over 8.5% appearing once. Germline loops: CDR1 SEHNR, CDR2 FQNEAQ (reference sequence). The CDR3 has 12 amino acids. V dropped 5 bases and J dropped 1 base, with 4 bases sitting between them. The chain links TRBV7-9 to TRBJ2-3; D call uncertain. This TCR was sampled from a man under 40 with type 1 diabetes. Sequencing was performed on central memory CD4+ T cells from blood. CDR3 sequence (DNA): TGTGCCAGCAGCCGGGGCACAGATACGCAGTATTTT. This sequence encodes CASSRGTDTQYF.